These 19 T cell receptor beta chains were sequenced from one sample in a study of lymphopenia after photon versus proton radiotherapy. TCRdb keeps only in-frame clones here, not all; method: immunoSEQ multiplex PCR. The table includes roughly 45,000 clones, approximately 83% detected once. The sequenced sample was peripheral blood, obtained from a patient treated with photon-based radiotherapy. The receptors stem from a man in his forties with gastric cancer.

The V and J genes are TRBV30 and TRBJ1-2, with D tentatively TRBD1 (5 bases). Germline V CDR1 and CDR2: GTSNPN, SVGIG (reference sequence). The CDR3 spans 16 residues. The V end lost 2 bases, the J end lost 5 bases, and 21 bases lay between the germline ends. In DNA form, the CDR3 reads TGTGCCTGGAGTTCCCGCGGGACCGGGGCCCGGTATGGCTACACCTTC. Translated, it gives CAWSSRGTGARYGYTF.

The J gene is TRBJ2-2, the V gene TRBV9; no definite D call. CDR3 length: 14 residues. Trimming pared 3 bases from V and 2 bases from J, leaving 8 bases between. Germline V gives CDR1 SGDLS, CDR2 YYNGEE. The CDR3 here is CASSALSNTGELFF. For the CDR3, the DNA is TGTGCCAGCAGCGCGTTGTCCAACACCGGGGAGCTGTTTTTT.

In this sample, this clone turned up a few times. The chain uses TRBV11-2 and TRBJ2-7, with D perhaps matching TRBD2 (5 bases). Deletions cut 5 bases from V and 4 bases from J, with 15 bases between. The CDR3 totals 14 residues. The germline V gene encodes CDR1 SGHAT and CDR2 FQNNGV. CDR3 sequence: CASSLWRSDYEQYF. CDR3 nucleotides: TGTGCCAGCAGCCTTTGGAGGTCAGATTACGAGCAGTACTTC.

The V and J genes are TRBV28 and TRBJ1-3, with D maybe TRBD1 (6 bases). V gave up 4 bases and J gave up 3 bases, with 10 bases separating them. The germline V gene encodes CDR1 MDHEN and CDR2 SYDVKM. The CDR3 is made up of 14 amino acids. For the CDR3, the DNA is TGTGCCAGCAGTTCAGACAGGAATGGAAACACCATATATTTT. It yields the protein CASSSDRNGNTIYF.

This rearrangement joins TRBV7-6 to TRBJ2-3; TRBD2 agrees at 14 bases. This CDR3 comprises 18 residues. The germline gives CDR1 SGHVS, CDR2 FNYEAQ. The junction had 12 bases not matched to a gene; V was cut back by 5 bases and J by 5 bases. The CDR3 loop reads CASSPFGLAGGGGDTQYF. The DNA of the CDR3 is TGTGCCAGCAGCCCCTTCGGACTAGCGGGGGGCGGCGGAGATACGCAGTATTTT.

The chain links TRBV6-1 to TRBJ1-6; a possible D gene is TRBD1 (6 bases). The ends were cut back, 2 bases at V and 4 bases at J, with 12 bases in the middle. Per germline, CDR1 MNHNS and CDR2 SASEGT. This CDR3 has 16 residues. CDR3: CASSEPGQGYNSPLHF. In DNA, the CDR3 is TGTGCCAGCAGTGAACCAGGCCAGGGGTATAATTCACCCCTCCACTTT.

J is TRBJ1-2 and V is TRBV27; no reliable D call. The CDR3 is made up of 13 amino acids. Trimming removed 3 bases at V and 4 bases at J, with 9 bases between. Looked up from germline, CDR1 is MNHEY and CDR2 is SMNVEV (reference sequence). The CDR3 here is CASSLGSGYGYTF. CDR3 in DNA: TGTGCCAGCAGTTTGGGCAGTGGCTATGGCTACACCTTC.

The chain employs TRBV30 and TRBJ2-7, with TRBD1 matching over 9 bases. The CDR3 loop spans 14 amino acids. Germline V gene lookup returns CDR1 GTSNPN and CDR2 SVGIG (reference sequence). Unmatched junction bases numbered 11, after V lost 4 bases and J lost 7 bases. DNA for the CDR3: TGTGCCTGGAAGAGGACAGGGGATTTCGGGGAGCAGTACTTC. This sequence encodes CAWKRTGDFGEQYF.

This clone was seen more than once but under ten times. The chain links TRBV19 to TRBJ1-2; possible D gene TRBD1, 5 bases. The CDR3 extends over 13 amino acids. The V gene's germline CDR1 is LNHDA and CDR2 SQIVND (reference sequence). V was pared by 5 bases and J by 4 bases, with 11 bases between. The CDR3 bases are TGTGCCAGTAGTCTCCGTGGGGGCTATGGCTACACCTTC. It specifies CASSLRGGYGYTF.

The CDR3 nucleotides are TGTGCCAGCAGCTCCCCGGACCGGGGAGCAATAAATGAGCAGTTCTTC. Protein sequence: CASSSPDRGAINEQFF. This chain connects TRBV7-9 to TRBJ2-1, with D perhaps matching TRBD2 (5 bases). V was trimmed by 4 bases and J by 7 bases, leaving 20 bases between them. There are 16 residues in the CDR3. Germline V gives CDR1 SEHNR, CDR2 FQNEAQ (reference sequence).

The gene calls are TRBV5-4 and TRBJ2-3; the D gene is possibly TRBD2 (6 bases). Deletions cut 4 bases from V and 1 base from J, with 19 bases between. The CDR3 covers 17 residues. The germline gives CDR1 SGHNT, CDR2 YYREEE (reference sequence). The CDR3 sequence is CASSGLRTPGGTDTQYF. The CDR3 nucleotides are TGTGCCAGCAGCGGACTCAGGACTCCGGGAGGCACAGATACGCAGTATTTT.

The chain has TRBV11-2 and TRBJ2-3; D is possibly TRBD2 (5 bases). The germline V and J ends were trimmed by 1 base and 1 base, with 6 bases remaining between them. The CDR3 has 14 residues. Germline assignment: CDR1 SGHAT and CDR2 FQNNGV. CDR3 in DNA: TGTGCCAGCAGCTTAGGGGGAGGCACAGATACGCAGTATTTT. Protein: CASSLGGGTDTQYF.

This clone came up once. V is TRBV6-5 and J is TRBJ2-7; 8 bases line up with TRBD1. Germline assignment: CDR1 MNHEY and CDR2 SVGAGI. Trimming at V came to 5 bases and at J to 1 base, leaving 7 bases not matched to a gene. This CDR3 is 15 amino acids long. CDR3 DNA: TGTGCCAGCAGTACAGGTGGACAGGGATCCTACGAGCAGTACTTC. Translating gives CASSTGGQGSYEQYF.

The table lists this clone with a count of one. V usage is TRBV7-3 and J usage is TRBJ2-1, with a possible D match to TRBD2 (6 bases). Germline V CDR1 and CDR2: SGHTA, FQGTGA. Trimming pared 4 bases from V and 4 bases from J, leaving 17 bases between. CDR3 length: 16 residues. CDR3 sequence (DNA): TGTGCCAGCAGCTCTACCCCGGGACTGCCATACAATGAGCAGTTCTTC. As protein: CASSSTPGLPYNEQFF.

The gene calls are TRBV11-2 and TRBJ1-5; maybe TRBD1 (6 bases). Trimming removed 0 bases from V and 1 base from J, with 10 bases in between. The CDR3 spans 16 residues. Germline-derived CDR1 and CDR2 are SGHAT and FQNNGV. For the CDR3, the DNA is TGTGCCAGCAGCTTAGATGGGACAAGAAGCAATCAGCCCCAGCATTTT. Its translation: CASSLDGTRSNQPQHF.

This chain connects TRBV11-2 to TRBJ2-7, with D perhaps matching TRBD2 (6 bases). The CDR3 loop spans 13 amino acids. Germline assignment: CDR1 SGHAT and CDR2 FQNNGV. Trimming took off 6 bases at V and 9 bases at J, with 18 bases between the two ends. The CDR3 loop is CASSRGSGTGQYF. CDR3 nucleotide sequence: TGTGCCAGCAGTCGGGGGTCGGGAACCGGGCAGTACTTC.

The rearrangement joins TRBV7-9 to TRBJ2-7, with 7 bases fitting TRBD2. The CDR3 consists of 12 residues. Germline V gene sequence: CDR1 SEHNR, CDR2 FQNEAQ (reference sequence). The V and J ends lost 5 bases and 3 bases, in that order; junction bases with no gene match: 1. CDR3 sequence reads: CASSGDYYEQYF. The CDR3 DNA reads as TGTGCCAGCAGCGGGGACTACTACGAGCAGTACTTC.

This chain joins TRBV30 and TRBJ1-6; maybe TRBD1 (5 bases). Germline V gives CDR1 GTSNPN, CDR2 SVGIG (reference sequence). With 1 base removed from V and 10 bases from J, the gap between germline ends came to 14 bases. The CDR3 is made up of 14 amino acids. CDR3 protein: CAWSGGGVESPLHF. The CDR3 DNA reads as TGTGCCTGGAGTGGGGGGGGTGTAGAGTCACCCCTCCACTTT.

This clone was seen a few times. The genes are TRBV11-3 and TRBJ2-7; 10 bases are a match to TRBD1. The CDR3 totals 16 residues. The trim removed 5 bases at V and 5 bases at J, leaving 12 bases unmatched. Germline CDR1 and CDR2: SGHNT and YENEEA. Here the CDR3 DNA reads TGTGCCAGCAGCCCTCGGACAGGGGGGCTGTTGGACGAGCAGTACTTC. This translates into CASSPRTGGLLDEQYF.